This is a list of T cell receptor beta chains from one sample in a study of read filtering for tumor transcriptome and immune sequencing. TCRdb analysed the reads with MiXCR anew, one entry per CDR3 protein. The sample holds about 50,000 distinct CDR3 sequences; about 20% are singletons and the top ten take approximately 40%. Sequenced: a population of CD138-negative cells sorted from bone marrow. All receptors come from a donor aged 40 or over with multiple myeloma. The CDR3 runs from the conserved cysteine through the conserved F or W. Fields, in order: clone size, V gene, D gene, J gene, CDR3 protein, CDR3 DNA. A D gene is named only where the DNA matches it firmly. Part of the rows lack a size; the others show once, few, many or a class for expanded clones.

few	TRBV28	TRBD1	TRBJ2-7	CASGAGTGFYEQYF	TGTGCCAGCGGAGCCGGGACAGGCTTCTACGAGCAGTACTTC
many	TRBV20-1	.	TRBJ2-7	CSARKGDGDFYEQYF	TGCAGTGCTAGAAAGGGGGACGGGGACTTCTACGAGCAGTACTTC
.	TRBV7-2	TRBD2	TRBJ2-7	CASRAGLARSYEQYF	TGTGCCAGCAGGGCGGGACTAGCGCGCTCCTACGAGCAGTACTTC
many	TRBV14	.	TRBJ2-1	CASSQGYRGSSYNEQFF	TGTGCCAGCAGCCAAGGTTATAGGGGGAGCTCCTACAATGAGCAGTTCTTC
few	TRBV29-1	.	TRBJ1-3	CSASSGNTIYF	TGCAGCGCATCCTCTGGAAACACCATATATTTT
.	TRBV30	.	TRBJ1-5	CAWSVSDHQPQHF	TGTGCCTGGAGTGTTTCGGACCATCAGCCCCAGCATTTT
many	TRBV20-1	TRBD2	TRBJ2-3	CSARDVRAGGVDTQYF	TGCAGTGCTAGAGATGTTCGAGCGGGAGGGGTAGATACGCAGTATTTT
many	TRBV6-5	TRBD1	TRBJ2-1	CASSYEGAAYNEQFF	TGTGCCAGCAGTTACGAGGGGGCCGCCTACAATGAGCAGTTCTTC
many	TRBV6-6	.	TRBJ1-1	CASSYSEYTEAFF	TGTGCCAGCAGTTACTCAGAGTACACTGAAGCTTTCTTT
many	TRBV5-1	.	TRBJ2-1	CASSTGMSYNEQFF	TGCGCCAGCAGCACGGGAATGTCCTACAATGAGCAGTTCTTC
.	TRBV28	.	TRBJ1-1	CASSLFLPGGAVNTEAFF	TGTGCCAGCAGTTTGTTTTTGCCCGGGGGCGCGGTGAACACTGAAGCTTTCTTT
many	TRBV7-9	TRBD1	TRBJ2-7	CASSPKTGSGVEQYF	TGTGCCAGCAGCCCAAAGACAGGGAGTGGCGTCGAGCAGTACTTC
many	TRBV4-1	.	TRBJ2-6	CASSQDAQGGSGANVLTF	TGCGCCAGCAGCCAAGATGCCCAGGGAGGCTCTGGGGCCAACGTCCTGACTTTC
few	TRBV19	.	TRBJ2-1	CASSIGRLFNEQFF	TGTGCCAGTAGTATAGGCCGGCTATTTAATGAGCAGTTCTTC
few	TRBV13	TRBD1	TRBJ2-5	CASSGRTGIETQYF	TGTGCCAGCAGCGGGCGGACAGGCATAGAGACCCAGTACTTC
many	TRBV6-1	TRBD2	TRBJ2-7	CASTGGEGKQYF	TGTGCCAGCACTGGGGGGGAGGGAAAGCAGTACTTC
many	TRBV29-1	.	TRBJ1-1	CSVEAADPEAFF	TGCAGCGTTGAAGCGGCGGATCCTGAAGCTTTCTTT
.	TRBV28	.	TRBJ2-5	CASSFGVRRGETQYF	TGTGCCAGCAGTTTTGGTGTGAGACGAGGAGAGACCCAGTACTTC
few	TRBV19	.	TRBJ1-5	CASSFGTLSNQPQHF	TGTGCCAGTAGTTTCGGGACCCTTAGCAATCAGCCCCAGCATTTT
.	TRBV19	.	TRBJ2-3	CAISSIPLAFTDTQYF	TGTGCCATTAGTTCGATTCCTCTAGCGTTTACAGATACGCAGTATTTT
many	TRBV28	TRBD1	TRBJ2-7	CASSPRQGDSYEQYF	TGTGCCAGCAGCCCCAGACAGGGGGACTCCTACGAGCAGTACTTC
.	TRBV3-1	.	TRBJ2-1	CASSHRDPNNEQFF	TGTGCCAGCAGCCACAGGGATCCGAACAATGAGCAGTTCTTC
many	TRBV3-1	.	TRBJ1-4	CASSQDLGGNEKLFF	TGTGCCAGCAGCCAAGATCTCGGCGGGAATGAAAAACTGTTTTTT
many	TRBV28	.	TRBJ1-6	CASSPGHYNSPLHF	TGTGCCAGCAGCCCGGGACATTATAATTCACCCCTCCACTTT
few	TRBV3-1	.	TRBJ1-5	CASSHGGGNQPQHF	TGTGCCAGCAGCCACGGGGGCGGGAATCAGCCCCAGCATTTT
once	TRBV6-4	TRBD2	TRBJ2-1	CASSPSGEGWNEQFF	TGTGCCAGCAGTCCTAGCGGAGAGGGTTGGAATGAGCAGTTCTTC
.	TRBV5-1	TRBD2	TRBJ2-7	CASSLDLAGVSEQYF	TGCGCCAGCAGCTTGGATCTAGCGGGGGTCTCCGAGCAGTACTTC
few	TRBV12-3/TRBV12-4	TRBD1	TRBJ2-3	CASRVTGGFDTDTQYF	TGTGCCAGCAGAGTAACAGGGGGCTTCGACACAGATACGCAGTATTTT
once	TRBV14	.	TRBJ2-1	CASSLGEWRVNNEQFF	TGTGCCAGCAGCCTTGGAGAGTGGCGGGTTAACAATGAGCAGTTCTTC
many	TRBV6-6	.	TRBJ2-5	CASSQGFRETQYF	TGTGCCAGCAGCCAGGGGTTTCGGGAGACCCAGTACTTC
.	TRBV27	.	TRBJ2-1	CASSAGTGYNEQFF	TGTGCCAGCAGCGCGGGAACAGGGTACAATGAGCAGTTCTTC
many	TRBV2	.	TRBJ1-1	CASRGRPNEYTEAFF	TGTGCCAGCAGGGGCAGGCCTAATGAGTACACTGAAGCTTTCTTT
.	TRBV6-5	.	TRBJ2-2	CASSLVWSTGELFF	TGTGCCAGCAGCCTGGTCTGGAGCACCGGGGAGCTGTTTTTT
many	TRBV5-1	TRBD1	TRBJ2-2	CASRGGTGVNTGELFF	TGCGCCAGCAGAGGGGGGACAGGGGTCAACACCGGGGAGCTGTTTTTT
many	TRBV6-1	TRBD1	TRBJ2-6	CASSGQGAGANVLTF	TGTGCCAGCAGTGGACAGGGAGCTGGGGCCAACGTCCTGACTTTC
.	TRBV7-2	.	TRBJ1-1	CASSGPGNTEAFF	TGTGCCAGCAGCGGGCCGGGGAACACTGAAGCTTTCTTT
few	TRBV27	TRBD1	TRBJ2-5	CASSPPGQGGSETQYF	TGTGCCAGCAGTCCCCCAGGACAGGGAGGTTCAGAGACCCAGTACTTC